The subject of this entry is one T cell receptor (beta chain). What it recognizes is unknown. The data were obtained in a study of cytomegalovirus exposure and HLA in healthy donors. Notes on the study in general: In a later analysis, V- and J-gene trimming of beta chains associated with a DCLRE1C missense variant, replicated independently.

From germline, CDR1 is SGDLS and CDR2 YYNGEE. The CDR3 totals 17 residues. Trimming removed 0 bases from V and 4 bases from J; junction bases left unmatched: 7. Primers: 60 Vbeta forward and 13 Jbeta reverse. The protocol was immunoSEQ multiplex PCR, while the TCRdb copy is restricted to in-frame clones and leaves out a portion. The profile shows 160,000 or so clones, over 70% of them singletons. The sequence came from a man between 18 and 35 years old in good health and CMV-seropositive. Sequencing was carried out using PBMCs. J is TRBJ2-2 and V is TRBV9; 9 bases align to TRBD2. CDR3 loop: CASSVGLAGLATGELFF. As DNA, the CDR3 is TGTGCCAGCAGCGTAGGGCTAGCGGGGCTCGCCACCGGGGAGCTGTTTTTT.